The rows below give T cell receptor beta chains drawn from one sample of a study of radiotherapy plus CTLA-4 blockade in lung cancer. Generated by immunoSEQ multiplex PCR, the TCRdb table keeps only in-frame clones and is missing some. The table includes 43,000 or so clones, more than 60% detected once. Source: peripheral blood, taken from a patient treated with radiotherapy plus ipilimumab. These receptors were collected from a human donor with non-small cell lung cancer who had a partial response to radiotherapy plus ipilimumab. Each CDR3 is given with its conserved first and last residue. A D gene is named only where the DNA matches it firmly. Rows may omit the clone size; those that give it use once, few, many or a size class.

>-|TRBJ2-5|TRBV2|14|-
CASSDLLGTETQYF
TGTGCCAGCAGTGATCTGCTAGGCACCGAGACCCAGTACTTC
>TRBD1|TRBJ1-3|TRBV29-1|15|-
CSVDSGGAPGNTIYF
TGCAGCGTTGATTCAGGGGGCGCCCCCGGAAACACCATATATTTT
>-|TRBJ1-2|TRBV6-1|13|-
CASGVQGKVGYTF
TGTGCCAGCGGGGTCCAGGGTAAAGTCGGCTACACCTTC
>-|TRBJ1-6|TRBV4-1|16|-
CASSQDLGGTFSPLHF
TGCGCCAGCAGCCAAGACCTGGGGGGGACGTTTTCACCCCTCCACTTT
>-|TRBJ1-2|TRBV7-9|13|-
CASSLAEAWGYTF
TGTGCCAGCAGCTTAGCTGAGGCCTGGGGCTACACCTTC
>-|TRBJ2-7|TRBV5-1|16|-
CASSPGGQGGVNEQYF
TGCGCCAGCAGCCCCGGAGGACAGGGAGGGGTCAACGAGCAGTACTTC
>-|TRBJ2-2|TRBV7-2|13|-
CASSWRGTGELFF
TGTGCCAGCAGCTGGCGAGGCACCGGGGAGCTGTTTTTT
>TRBD1|TRBJ1-6|TRBV5-1|16|-
CASSHRDKGTDSPLHF
TGCGCCAGCAGCCACCGGGACAAGGGGACAGATTCACCCCTCCACTTT
>-|TRBJ1-2|TRBV28|11|-
CASSKRTRVAF
TGTGCCAGCAGTAAACGCACCAGGGTCGCCTTC
>-|TRBJ1-1|TRBV4-3|14|once
CASSQDTGRTEAFF
TGCGCCAGCAGCCAAGATACAGGGCGCACTGAAGCTTTCTTT